Sequencing of this T cell receptor (beta chain) was carried out in a study of cytomegalovirus exposure and HLA in healthy donors. Clones were read by immunoSEQ multiplex PCR, and TCRdb kept only the in-frame ones, dropping some. Counted here are roughly 150,000 clones, just under 90% occurring once; the ten biggest clones make up about 9.4%. Germline CDR1 is MGHDK and CDR2 is SYGVNS. The CDR3 runs 14 residues. Trimming took 3 bases from V and 4 from J; bases not matched to a gene: 4. The sequence was obtained from a woman younger than 30 in good health and CMV-seropositive. The sequenced material came from PBMCs. The chain is built from TRBV25-1 and TRBJ2-3, with 7 bases matching TRBD1. As DNA, the CDR3 is TGTGCCAGCAGTGAGTTAGGGGGCTCAGATACGCAGTATTTT. Residues: CASSELGGSDTQYF.